This passage covers 24 T cell receptor beta chains from one sample sequenced in a study of T cell responses to AZD1222 COVID-19 vaccine. Assay used: immunoSEQ multiplex PCR; TCRdb lists only in-frame clones, some missing. The top ten clones hold around 1.2% of a sample with 150,000 to 200,000 clones, 80% to 95% of them seen once. Sequenced here: peripheral blood, sampled 28 days after the second AZD1222 dose. The receptors were gathered from an adult who received the AZD1222 COVID-19 vaccine.

This clone has a handful of counts. The rearrangement links TRBV3-1 (or the pseudogene TRBV3-2) to TRBJ1-2; 9 nucleotides line up with TRBD1. Germline lookup yields CDR1 LGHDT and CDR2 YNNKEL (reference sequence). The CDR3 spans 14 residues. Losses at the gene ends were 0 bases for V and 8 bases for J; bases not matched to a gene: 4. As DNA, the CDR3 is TGTGCCAGCAGCCAAGATATCGGACAGGGGGGCTACACCTTC. Protein sequence: CASSQDIGQGGYTF.

This rearrangement joins TRBV27 to TRBJ2-1; 10 bases are a match to TRBD2. The V segment lost 5 bases and the J segment 7 bases; nucleotides outside the gene matches: 8. The CDR3 is 15 amino acids. CDR1 MNHEY and CDR2 SMNVEV come from the germline V gene (reference sequence). The CDR3 coding sequence is TGTGCCAGCAGTACGCTAGCGGGAGTGGTGAATGAGCAGTTCTTC. It encodes CASSTLAGVVNEQFF.

In this sample, this clone turned up a few times. The chain links TRBV7-9 to TRBJ1-2, with D possibly being TRBD1 (6 bases). Germline V gives CDR1 SEHNR, CDR2 FQNEAQ (reference sequence). The CDR3 has 12 residues. Deletions cut 3 bases from V and 8 bases from J, with 10 bases between. The DNA for the CDR3 is TGTGCCAGCAGCTTTAACAGGGAGGGCTACACCTTC. Translation: CASSFNREGYTF.

The genes are TRBV11-3 and TRBJ1-1; no clear D. Germline values: CDR1 SGHNT, CDR2 YENEEA. Trimming removed 1 base at V and 1 base at J, with 10 bases between. CDR3 length: 15 residues. The DNA for the CDR3 is TGTGCCAGCAGCTTAGGGTCACAGCCGAACACTGAAGCTTTCTTT. This gives the protein CASSLGSQPNTEAFF.

V and J are TRBV7-9 and TRBJ1-6, with D unresolved. CDR1 and CDR2 (germline): SEHNR, FQNEAQ (reference sequence). The ends were cut back, 5 bases at V and 5 bases at J, with 13 bases in the middle. The CDR3 contains 15 residues. This CDR3 reads CASSGKGPDNSPLHF. The CDR3 coding sequence is TGTGCCAGCAGCGGGAAAGGGCCGGATAATTCACCCCTCCACTTT.

V is TRBV5-1 and J is TRBJ2-1; TRBD2 is a possible D gene (5 bases). Trimming pared 4 bases from V and 0 bases from J, leaving 11 bases between. The CDR3 is 15 amino acids. The germline CDR1 and CDR2 sequences are SGHRS and YFSETQ. In DNA, the CDR3 is TGCGCCAGCAGCCCCGAGGGCGACTCCTACAATGAGCAGTTCTTC. This translates into CASSPEGDSYNEQFF.

The J gene is TRBJ1-4, the V gene TRBV5-6; 7 nucleotides line up with TRBD1. The J segment lost 2 bases and the V segment lost 4 bases, leaving 8 bases of the junction unmatched. This CDR3 is built from 16 residues. The V gene's germline CDR1 is SGHDT and CDR2 YYEEEE. For the CDR3, the DNA is TGTGCCAGCAGCGACACAGGGGATGGGACTAATGAAAAACTGTTTTTT. Protein sequence: CASSDTGDGTNEKLFF. Supplemented by reference TRBV5-6 and TRBJ1-4, the full variable domain reads DAGVTQSPTHLIKTRGQQVTLRCSPKSGHDTVSWYQQALGQGPQFIFQYYEEEERQRGNFPDRFSGHQFPNYSSELNVNALLLGDSALYLCASSDTGDGTNEKLFFGSGTQLSVL.

The CDR3 DNA follows: TGTGCCAGCAAGGTTACCGCGGGTCTCTACGAGCAGTACTTC. This encodes CASKVTAGLYEQYF. The chain couples TRBV6-5 to TRBJ2-7, with D tentatively TRBD2 (5 bases). Germline V lookup: CDR1 MNHEY, CDR2 SVGAGI. The CDR3 extends over 14 amino acids. The V gene lost 7 bases and the J gene lost 3 bases, with 16 bases spanning the gap.

V and J are TRBV11-3 and TRBJ2-3; 9 bases are shared with TRBD2. CDR1 and CDR2 from the germline V gene are SGHNT and YENEEA. The CDR3 is made up of 15 amino acids. J lost 2 bases, V lost 3 bases, and 3 bases had no gene match. The CDR3 DNA sequence: TGTGCCAGCAGCTTTTCTAGCGGGGTCACAGATACGCAGTATTTT. Amino acid sequence: CASSFSSGVTDTQYF.

The J gene is TRBJ2-3, the V gene TRBV18; 9 bases match TRBD1. CDR1 is KGHSH, CDR2 LQKENI, per germline. With V trimmed by 2 bases and J by 4 bases, 4 bases remained unmatched. CDR3 length equals 15 residues. The CDR3 DNA reads TGTGCCAGCTCACCAACAGGGGGCGCGTCAGATACGCAGTATTTT. Translated: CASSPTGGASDTQYF.

The chain is built from TRBV7-3 and TRBJ2-2; maybe TRBD1 (5 bases). Germline V gene data show CDR1 as SGHTA and CDR2 as FQGTGA. This CDR3 contains 14 residues. The V end lost 4 bases, the J end lost 2 bases, and 8 bases lay between the germline ends. Here the CDR3 reads CASSYRSNTGELFF. CDR3 DNA sequence: TGTGCCAGCAGCTACAGGAGTAACACCGGGGAGCTGTTTTTT.

This clone was seen a few times. The chain couples TRBV24-1 to TRBJ1-5; TRBD1 aligns across 8 bases. Trimming removed 3 bases from V and 3 bases from J; junction bases left unmatched: 3. This CDR3 comprises 15 residues. Germline V gives CDR1 KGHDR, CDR2 SFDVKD. CDR3 sequence: CATSDPGQDNQPQHF. The CDR3 DNA sequence: TGTGCCACCAGTGATCCGGGACAGGACAATCAGCCCCAGCATTTT.

V is TRBV5-1 and J is TRBJ1-2, with 7 bases fitting TRBD1. This CDR3 spans 15 amino acids. Trimming took 0 bases from V and 3 from J; bases not matched to a gene: 5. CDR1 and CDR2 (germline): SGHRS, YFSETQ. The CDR3 reads CASSLVTGKDYGYTF. The CDR3 DNA reads as TGCGCCAGCAGCTTGGTGACAGGGAAGGACTATGGCTACACCTTC. Complete variable domain (other parts from reference TRBV5-1 and TRBJ1-2): KAGVTQTPRYLIKTRGQQVTLSCSPISGHRSVSWYQQTPGQGLQFLFEYFSETQRNKGNFPGRFSGRQFSNSRSEMNVSTLELGDSALYLCASSLVTGKDYGYTFGSGTRLTVV.

DNA for the CDR3: TGTGCCAGCAGCACGGGGGGGACAGGGACCGAAAAACTGTTTTTT. Amino acid sequence: CASSTGGTGTEKLFF. V usage is TRBV7-2 and J usage is TRBJ1-4, with 9 bases matching TRBD1. The CDR3 has 15 amino acids. Germline V gene lookup returns CDR1 SGHTA and CDR2 FQGNSA. The trim removed 5 bases at V and 8 bases at J, leaving 9 bases unmatched.

DNA for the CDR3: TGTGCCAGTAGTAGCAGACGTGGCACTGAAGCTTTCTTT. It yields the protein CASSSRRGTEAFF. This chain uses TRBV19 with TRBJ1-1; no definite D call. V lost 4 bases, J lost 4 bases, and 10 bases lay in between. The CDR3 has 13 amino acids. Germline CDR1 and CDR2: LNHDA and SQIVND (reference sequence).

The chain joins TRBV28 to TRBJ2-6; 13 bases are a match to TRBD2. This CDR3 has 18 residues. CDR1 and CDR2 (germline): MDHEN, SYDVKM. The ends lost 6 bases at V and 0 bases at J; junction bases unmatched: 5. CDR3 protein: CASSRTSGGRSGANVLTF. The CDR3 DNA reads as TGTGCCAGCAGCCGGACTAGCGGGGGCCGCTCTGGGGCCAACGTCCTGACTTTC.

The chain recombines TRBV5-1 with TRBJ2-5; 14 nucleotides match TRBD2. Unmatched junction bases numbered 8, after V lost 4 bases and J lost 6 bases. The germline gives CDR1 SGHRS, CDR2 YFSETQ. The CDR3 contains 16 residues. The CDR3 nucleotides are TGCGCCAGCAGCGTTACAGGGACTAGCGGGAGAAAGACCCAGTACTTC. This codes for CASSVTGTSGRKTQYF.

This rearrangement joins TRBV3-1 (or the pseudogene TRBV3-2) to TRBJ2-1; D assignment may be TRBD1 or TRBD2 (6 bases each). The germline V gene encodes CDR1 LGHDT and CDR2 YNNKEL (reference sequence). This CDR3 is 19 amino acids long. V was shortened by 1 base and J by 0 bases, with 19 bases between the two germline ends. The CDR3 DNA reads TGTGCCAGCAGCCAAGGCTCCTTTTCCGGGGGCCCCTCCTACAATGAGCAGTTCTTC. It translates to CASSQGSFSGGPSYNEQFF.

The chain carries TRBV4-2 and TRBJ2-3, with 8 bases identical to TRBD2. Germline CDR1 reads LGHNA; CDR2 reads YNFKEQ. The CDR3 has 17 residues. The J segment lost 0 bases and the V segment lost 0 bases, leaving 5 bases of the junction unmatched. The CDR3 nucleotides are TGTGCCAGCAGCCAAGACCGCGGGAGGACTAGCACAGATACGCAGTATTTT. Amino acid sequence: CASSQDRGRTSTDTQYF.

The V and J genes are TRBV7-3 and TRBJ1-5; D unresolved. Between the trimmed V and J ends, which lost 6 bases and 0 bases, there was a span of 6 bases. CDR1 and CDR2 from the germline V gene are SGHTA and FQGTGA. CDR3 length: 13 amino acids. The DNA of the CDR3 is TGTGCCAGCAGTCGAAGTAGCAATCAGCCCCAGCATTTT. This sequence encodes CASSRSSNQPQHF.

This sequence joins TRBV9 and TRBJ2-1; perhaps D is TRBD1 or TRBD2 (6 bases each). The CDR3 is 17 amino acids. Germline CDR1 is SGDLS and CDR2 is YYNGEE. Between the trimmed V and J ends, which lost 0 bases and 4 bases, there was a span of 17 bases. CDR3 DNA sequence: TGTGCCAGCAGCGTAGCTCCGACACGGAGGGGGTACAATGAGCAGTTCTTC. Encoded protein: CASSVAPTRRGYNEQFF.

The gene calls are TRBV18 and TRBJ1-4, with D perhaps TRBD1 (5 bases). V was trimmed by 3 bases and J by 7 bases, leaving 24 bases between them. Germline V gene sequence: CDR1 KGHSH, CDR2 LQKENI. The CDR3 has 18 residues. The chain's CDR3 is CASSPVRVSGRESEKLFF. The CDR3 region has the DNA TGTGCCAGCTCACCGGTCCGCGTCTCCGGCAGGGAAAGTGAAAAACTGTTTTTT.

This chain uses TRBV9 with TRBJ2-2, with TRBD2 matching 8 bases. Germline CDR1 is SGDLS and CDR2 is YYNGEE. This CDR3 is 15 amino acids long. V lost 4 bases to trimming and J lost 3 bases; unmatched junction nucleotides: 5. CDR3 loop: CASSPGGRDTGELFF. In DNA form, the CDR3 reads TGTGCCAGCAGCCCGGGGGGGAGGGACACCGGGGAGCTGTTTTTT.

This clone was recorded only once. The chain carries TRBV25-1 and TRBJ2-3, with D unresolved. Germline V gene data show CDR1 as MGHDK and CDR2 as SYGVNS. V lost 7 bases to trimming and J lost 5 bases, with 10 bases between them. The CDR3 has 12 residues. The CDR3 protein is CASKTYGDTQYF. The CDR3 region has the DNA TGTGCCAGCAAGACCTACGGAGATACGCAGTATTTT.